This TCR beta chain was profiled in a study of T cell repertoires in cytomegalovirus infection. Study-wide context: Indications of both CMV infection and matching HLA type were provided by public TCR beta signatures.

This clonotype appeared a few times. What it binds is not known. TCRdb called the reads again in MiXCR, with one record for every CDR3 protein. The sample records about 740,000 distinct CDR3 sequences, under 40% being singletons. Between the trimmed V and J ends, which lost 0 bases and 4 bases, there was a span of 9 bases. This CDR3 spans 14 amino acids. Germline loops: CDR1 MNHNS, CDR2 SASEGT. Broader study findings: HLA-C-restricted CMV clonotypes gave the most frequent clonotype in two of eight donors. Frequencies of public TCR beta families were cumulated, and this identified carriers of CMV plus the relevant HLA.

This clonotype was sampled from a human donor in good health (CMV status not recorded). Some clones in this sample may be carry-over from other donors' samples. The chain recombines TRBV6-1 with TRBJ1-2; D unresolved. The sequencing sample was made of PBMCs. CDR3 sequence reads: CASSEASASYGYTF. Here the CDR3 DNA reads TGTGCCAGCAGTGAAGCGTCGGCGAGCTATGGCTACACCTTC.